A selection of T cell receptor beta chains follows, all from one sample in a study of OX40 agonist ivuxolimab in advanced cancers. TCRdb keeps only in-frame clones here, not all; method: immunoSEQ multiplex PCR. The sample lists about 84,000 clones, under 95% occurring once. The sample in question was CD4+ or CD8+ T cells sorted from blood, obtained in a trial of the OX40 agonist ivuxolimab. The receptors were sampled from an adult with an advanced solid tumor such as melanoma, head and neck, liver or kidney cancer. The CDR3 runs from the conserved cysteine through the conserved F or W. The D gene is left open where the match is weak. Rows give clone size only sometimes, using once, few, many, or a class for an expanded clone.

TRBD1,TRBJ2-2,NA,16,TRBV7-2,TGTGCCAGCAGCCCCCGGACAGGGTTAACAACCGGGGAGCTGTTTTTT,CASSPRTGLTTGELFF
TRBD1,TRBJ2-7,NA,15,TRBV11-3,TGTGCCAGCAGCGCCTATGGACAGGGTCCCTACGAGCAGTACTTC,CASSAYGQGPYEQYF
TRBD1,TRBJ2-3,NA,14,TRBV2,TGTGCCAGCAAACCGGGACAGCCAACAGATACGCAGTATTTT,CASKPGQPTDTQYF
NA,TRBJ1-5,NA,16,TRBV19,TGTGCCAGTAGTATAATCAGGGCTCCCTTCAATCAGCCCCAGCATTTT,CASSIIRAPFNQPQHF
TRBD1,TRBJ2-5,NA,16,TRBV5-1,TGCGCCAGCAGCACTCTTACCGGGACAGGTTATGAGACCCAGTACTTC,CASSTLTGTGYETQYF
NA,TRBJ2-7,NA,13,TRBV28,TGTGCCAGCAGTTTATATAATGAGGCGGATCAGTACTTC,CASSLYNEADQYF
NA,TRBJ2-2,NA,14,TRBV2,TGTGCCAGCTCAGCTAACATGGGCACCGGGGAGCTGTTTTTT,CASSANMGTGELFF
NA,TRBJ2-2,NA,16,TRBV5-6,TGTGCCAGCAGCTTGAAACCCCGGGCGAACACCGGGGAGCTGTTTTTT,CASSLKPRANTGELFF
NA,TRBJ1-3,once,14,TRBV7-2,TGTGCCAGCAGCTTTATGGGCCATGGAAACACCATATATTTT,CASSFMGHGNTIYF
NA,TRBJ1-2,NA,15,TRBV28,TGTGCCAGCAGGCCCTCGGCAGCCAGGGGCTATGGCTACACCTTC,CASRPSAARGYGYTF
TRBD1,TRBJ1-6,NA,13,TRBV2,TGTGCCAGCCAAATGACAGGGGAATCACCCCTCCACTTT,CASQMTGESPLHF
TRBD1,TRBJ2-5,NA,14,TRBV6-6,TGTGCCAGCAGTATATCAGGGGGCTCAGAGACCCAGTACTTC,CASSISGGSETQYF
NA,TRBJ2-5,NA,14,TRBV12-5,TGTGCTAGTGCCTCCCGGACGGTACAAGAGACCCAGTACTTC,CASASRTVQETQYF
NA,TRBJ1-5,NA,13,TRBV19,TGTGCCAGTAGTAGGTCAGGGAATCAGCCCCAGCATTTT,CASSRSGNQPQHF
TRBD2,TRBJ2-2,NA,15,TRBV11-2,TGTGCCAGCAGCTTAACTAGCGGGGGGACCGGGGAGCTGTTTTTT,CASSLTSGGTGELFF
TRBD2,TRBJ2-7,NA,17,TRBV28,TGTGCCAGCAGACTTACTCGGACTAGCGGTAGCTCCTACGAGCAGTACTTC,CASRLTRTSGSSYEQYF
TRBD1,TRBJ1-5,NA,16,TRBV6-1,TGTGCCAGCAGTGGGGGACAGGGAGGCAGCAATCAGCCCCAGCATTTT,CASSGGQGGSNQPQHF
NA,TRBJ2-7,NA,13,TRBV7-2,TGTGCCAGCAGCTTACGGGCCGATCGGGAGCAGTACTTC,CASSLRADREQYF
TRBD2,TRBJ2-7,few,15,TRBV6-5,TGTGCCAGCAGTTCACGACTAGCGGGGGTCCACGAGCAGTACTTC,CASSSRLAGVHEQYF
NA,TRBJ2-2,few,14,TRBV2,TGTGCCAGCTCTGTCGACGGGAGTTCCGGGGAGCTGTTTTTT,CASSVDGSSGELFF
NA,TRBJ2-5,NA,13,TRBV9,TGTGCCAGCAGCCCCCCCCTGATTGAGACCCAGTACTTC,CASSPPLIETQYF
TRBD2,TRBJ2-5,NA,15,TRBV6-6,TGTGCCAGTAGCGGGGCGGGGATGATGGGCGAGACCCAGTACTTC,CASSGAGMMGETQYF